This entry is about one T cell receptor beta chain. The target antigen is unknown. The data derive from a study of CD8+ T cells in alopecia areata. Study at large: Tofacitinib administration to treated patients was oral, at 5 to 10 mg twice daily. Notes on the study in general: Baseline CD8+ expansion's link to response remains uncertain, as there was one nonresponder.

Treatment reported: oral pan-JAK inhibitor, 5-10 mg twice daily. It was cDNA, reverse transcribed from extracted RNA, that served as the sequencing template. Profiling relied on immunoSEQ multiplex PCR, and the TCRdb table lists in-frame clones only, not all of them. Altogether around 70,000 clones are present, approximately 30% being singletons, with the ten largest covering more than 13%. The sequenced sample was CD8+ T cells sorted from blood, obtained at week 4, from a patient treated with tofacitinib. The TCR originated in a human donor with alopecia areata.

CDR3 DNA: TGCGCCAGCAGAGCCCTGAACGAGCAGTACTTC. Its protein product is CASRALNEQYF. This chain connects TRBV5-1 to TRBJ2-7; D call uncertain. CDR1 is SGHRS, CDR2 YFSETQ, per germline. Trimming cost V 5 bases and J 5 bases, with 8 bases left between them. The CDR3 runs to 11 residues.